This record covers a single TCR beta chain. The antigen is unknown. Germline CDR1 and CDR2: MGHRA and YSYEKL. The CDR3 is 14 residues long. V lost 0 bases and J lost 7, with 13 bases in between. The sample is drawn from a study of T-cell reconstitution after alpha-beta-depleted transplantation in children. Study results and caveats: Counts and diversity of T cells one year after transplant came mostly from newly produced T cells.

A library of TCRbeta sequences, prepared with unique molecular identifiers, was generated. TCRdb re-derived calls from the PCR reads in MiXCR, one entry per CDR3 protein. Of about a million distinct CDR3 sequences in the sample, about 26% were seen once. The input for sequencing was PBMCs, mostly from graft donor cells, taken 360 days after TCRalphabeta/CD19-depleted stem cell transplant. V and J are TRBV4-1 and TRBJ2-7; no clear D. This clonotype was sampled from a boy younger than two who had a stem cell transplant for SCID, so the T cells may come from the graft donor. The CDR3 DNA reads as TGCGCCAGCAGCCAAGATACGGTTCTGAAAGAGCAGTACTTC. This translates into CASSQDTVLKEQYF.